These 26 T cell receptor beta chains share one sample of origin, sequenced in a study of blood T cell repertoires in COVID-19. The data were produced by immunoSEQ multiplex PCR, yet TCRdb's version contains in-frame clones alone and is incomplete. Among 100,000 to 150,000 clones, around 81% were seen once, and the ten largest hold approximately 18%. Material for sequencing was peripheral blood. These receptors were obtained from a man aged 25 to 40 with COVID-19, enrolled during active disease.

This clone was picked up one time. The chain employs TRBV18 and TRBJ1-1, with D perhaps TRBD1 (5 bases). Trimming removed 2 bases from V and 3 bases from J, with 10 bases in between. The CDR3 has 14 amino acids. CDR1 KGHSH and CDR2 LQKENI come from the germline V gene. The CDR3 is CASSPSGRDTEAFF. DNA for the CDR3: TGTGCCAGCTCACCATCAGGCAGGGACACTGAAGCTTTCTTT.

Relative to its sample, this clone is medium-sized. V usage is TRBV4-2 and J usage is TRBJ1-3, with a weak D call TRBD1 (6 bases). Germline lookup yields CDR1 LGHNA and CDR2 YNFKEQ. This CDR3 is built from 16 residues. The V and J ends lost 0 bases and 4 bases respectively, with 13 bases between them. The CDR3 here is CASSQDVPGEGNTIYF. CDR3 DNA sequence: TGTGCCAGCAGCCAAGATGTACCAGGGGAGGGAAACACCATATATTTT.

The chain couples TRBV11-3 to TRBJ2-5; 7 positions agree with TRBD1. Germline CDR1 SGHNT, CDR2 YENEEA. The CDR3 sequence is 13 residues long. Trimming removed 5 bases from V and 2 bases from J; junction bases left unmatched: 2. This CDR3 reads CASSIQGQETQYF. For the CDR3, the DNA is TGTGCCAGCAGCATACAGGGGCAAGAGACCCAGTACTTC.

Regarding this clone: The junction differs from germline at one of its ends, possibly a read error. This chain connects TRBV19 to TRBJ1-5; D remains unclear. The CDR3 sequence is 12 residues long. Germline V gene data show CDR1 as LNHDA and CDR2 as SQIVND (reference sequence). CDR3: CASNGEDHPQHF. As DNA, the CDR3 is TGTGCCAGTAATGGGGAGGATCATCCCCAGCATTTT.

The gene calls are TRBV4-3 and TRBJ1-1; tentative D call: TRBD1 (5 bases). Trimming shortened V by 0 bases and J by 8 bases, and 7 bases separated the two germline ends. CDR1 is LGHNA and CDR2 is YSLEER in the germline V gene. The CDR3 consists of 12 residues. CDR3 sequence reads: CASSQDRGEAFF. CDR3 coding DNA: TGCGCCAGCAGCCAAGATCGGGGGGAAGCTTTCTTT.

The chain employs TRBV7-9 and TRBJ1-2; D remains ambiguous. Per the germline V gene, CDR1 is SEHNR and CDR2 is FQNEAQ (reference sequence). V was trimmed by 4 bases and J by 2 bases, leaving 14 bases between them. The CDR3 length is 15 residues. The CDR3 is CASSSPRLTNYGYTF. CDR3 nucleotides: TGTGCCAGCAGCTCCCCGCGATTGACAAACTATGGCTACACCTTC. Full variable domain (outside the CDR3, taken from reference TRBV7-9 and TRBJ1-2): DTGVSQNPRHKITKRGQNVTFRCDPISEHNRLYWYRQTLGQGPEFLTYFQNEAQLEKSRLLSDRFSAERPKGSFSTLEIQRTEQGDSAMYLCASSSPRLTNYGYTFGSGTRLTVV.

The chain couples TRBV9 to TRBJ2-7; 7 bases line up with TRBD2. Per germline, CDR1 SGDLS and CDR2 YYNGEE. The CDR3 totals 15 residues. With V trimmed by 4 bases and J by 3 bases, 10 bases remained unmatched. The CDR3 DNA reads as TGTGCCAGCAGCATGCCTATCGCTAGCGGCTACGAGCAGTACTTC. Amino acids: CASSMPIASGYEQYF. Full variable domain (missing parts from reference TRBV9 and TRBJ2-7): DSGVTQTPKHLITATGQRVTLRCSPRSGDLSVYWYQQSLDQGLQFLIQYYNGEERAKGNILERFSAQQFPDLHSELNLSSLELGDSALYFCASSMPIASGYEQYFGPGTRLTVT.

The chain uses TRBV5-5 and TRBJ2-2; maybe TRBD1 (5 bases). The germline V and J ends were trimmed by 2 bases and 3 bases, with 17 bases remaining between them. CDR1 is SGHKS and CDR2 is YYEKEE in the germline V gene (reference sequence). The CDR3 is 17 residues long. The CDR3 loop reads CASSFVPLVGDTGELFF. The CDR3 DNA sequence: TGTGCCAGCAGCTTTGTTCCCCTCGTAGGGGACACCGGGGAGCTGTTTTTT.

The chain joins TRBV7-9 to TRBJ1-4; TRBD1 aligns across 7 bases. V lost 5 bases to trimming and J lost 0 bases; unmatched junction nucleotides: 9. Germline V gives CDR1 SEHNR, CDR2 FQNEAQ (reference sequence). This CDR3 is built from 17 residues. The CDR3 sequence is CASSRSGTVATNEKLFF. For the CDR3, the DNA is TGTGCCAGCAGCCGATCCGGGACAGTTGCAACTAATGAAAAACTGTTTTTT.

The chain joins TRBV6-4 to TRBJ2-1, with 7 bases fitting TRBD2. Germline V gives CDR1 MRHNA, CDR2 SNTAGT. CDR3 length equals 16 residues. Trimming took 5 bases from V and 8 from J; bases not matched to a gene: 15. CDR3 residues: CASSLFPGEGQDEQFF. The CDR3 bases are TGTGCCAGCAGTTTGTTCCCCGGGGAGGGCCAAGATGAGCAGTTCTTC.

The chain carries TRBV5-1 and TRBJ1-1; D not resolved. The CDR3 has 14 amino acids. Germline loops: CDR1 SGHRS, CDR2 YFSETQ. V lost 0 bases to trimming and J lost 0 bases, with 6 bases between them. Written as DNA, the CDR3 is TGCGCCAGCAGCTTGGGTCCCATGAACACTGAAGCTTTCTTT. It yields the protein CASSLGPMNTEAFF. Drawing the rest from reference TRBV5-1 and TRBJ1-1, the complete variable domain is KAGVTQTPRYLIKTRGQQVTLSCSPISGHRSVSWYQQTPGQGLQFLFEYFSETQRNKGNFPGRFSGRQFSNSRSEMNVSTLELGDSALYLCASSLGPMNTEAFFGQGTRLTVV.

The rearrangement joins TRBV4-3 to TRBJ1-6, with 8 bases that match TRBD1. Germline assignment: CDR1 LGHNA and CDR2 YSLEER. The CDR3 is 13 amino acids. J was trimmed by 9 bases and V by 4 bases; bases with no gene match: 2. Here the CDR3 DNA reads TGCGCCAGCAGCCCTACAGGGGGTTCACCCCTCCACTTT. Amino acid sequence: CASSPTGGSPLHF.

The gene calls are TRBV4-2 and TRBJ2-5, with 7 bases that match TRBD2. The CDR3 has 16 amino acids. Germline V gene sequence: CDR1 LGHNA, CDR2 YNFKEQ. J gave up 5 bases and V 1 base, and 10 bases lay outside the gene matches. Written as DNA, the CDR3 is TGTGCCAGCAGCCAAGTCGGGGGGAAGAGTAAGGAGACCCAGTACTTC. Its protein is CASSQVGGKSKETQYF.

The V gene is TRBV6-1, the J gene TRBJ1-6; 8 bases line up with TRBD1. CDR3 size: 16 residues. From germline, CDR1 is MNHNS and CDR2 SASEGT. The V segment lost 0 bases and the J segment 9 bases; nucleotides outside the gene matches: 7. The DNA for the CDR3 is TGTGCCAGCAGTGAAGCGCAAGTCAGGGGGCTTTCACCCCTCCACTTT. This sequence encodes CASSEAQVRGLSPLHF.

The rearrangement links TRBV14 to TRBJ2-3; D not resolved. The CDR3 consists of 13 residues. The germline gives CDR1 SGHDN, CDR2 FVKESK. Deletions cut 8 bases from V and 6 bases from J, with 15 bases between. The CDR3, as DNA: TGTGCCAGCTCGGCGGCGTTCGTGGATACGCAGTATTTT. Translating it yields CASSAAFVDTQYF.

The rearrangement uses TRBV6-2 or TRBV6-3 and TRBJ1-2; 7 bases are a match to TRBD1. Germline V gene sequence: CDR1 MNHEY, CDR2 SVGEGT. The junction had 10 bases not matched to a gene; V was cut back by 6 bases and J by 6 bases. The length of the CDR3 is 14 residues. The CDR3 coding sequence is TGTGCCAGCAGCTCATTGACAGGGTTTAATGGCTACACCTTC. Amino acid sequence: CASSSLTGFNGYTF.

The J gene is TRBJ1-1, the V gene TRBV7-6; D is possibly TRBD1 (6 bases). Looked up from germline, CDR1 is SGHVS and CDR2 is FNYEAQ. Trimming pared 2 bases from V and 4 bases from J, leaving 8 bases between. The CDR3 runs to 13 residues. In DNA form, the CDR3 reads TGTGCCAGCAGCTTAAACAGGGCCACTGAAGCTTTCTTT. Translated, it gives CASSLNRATEAFF.

This clone appeared once. This chain uses TRBV29-1 with TRBJ1-4; D gene ambiguous. The V gene's germline CDR1 is SQVTM and CDR2 ANQGSEA. CDR3 length: 14 amino acids. Between the trimmed V and J ends, which lost 0 bases and 7 bases, there was a span of 12 bases. The CDR3 loop reads CSVEDRGYREKLFF. The CDR3 DNA reads as TGCAGCGTTGAAGATAGAGGGTACCGTGAAAAACTGTTTTTT.

This sequence joins TRBV18 and TRBJ1-2; 10 bases map to TRBD1. Germline V gene lookup returns CDR1 KGHSH and CDR2 LQKENI. V lost 3 bases, J lost 1 base, and 8 bases stayed unmatched. CDR3 length: 17 amino acids. As DNA, the CDR3 is TGTGCCAGCTCACCTGGGGACAGGGGAAATGTTAACTATGGCTACACCTTC. Amino acids: CASSPGDRGNVNYGYTF. Supplemented by reference TRBV18 and TRBJ1-2, the full variable domain reads NAGVMQNPRHLVRRRGQEARLRCSPMKGHSHVYWYRQLPEEGLKFMVYLQKENIIDESGMPKERFSAEFPKEGPSILRIQQVVRGDSAAYFCASSPGDRGNVNYGYTFGSGTRLTVV.

The chain couples TRBV4-2 to TRBJ2-2; 7 nucleotides line up with TRBD2. Looked up from germline, CDR1 is LGHNA and CDR2 is YNFKEQ. CDR3 length: 16 amino acids. V trimming: 1 base; J trimming: 2 bases; junction bases outside the gene matches: 4. The CDR3 DNA reads as TGTGCCAGCAGCCAAGGCGGGGGATTTAACACCGGGGAGCTGTTTTTT. It codes for CASSQGGGFNTGELFF.

This chain uses TRBV12-3 or TRBV12-4 with TRBJ1-2; 9 bases are shared with TRBD1. V lost 8 bases to trimming and J lost 7 bases; unmatched junction nucleotides: 8. This CDR3 is 13 amino acids long. CDR3 amino acids: CASGDRGSGGYTF. In nucleotides, the CDR3 is TGTGCCAGCGGTGACAGGGGGTCGGGTGGCTACACCTTC.

Details on this clone: The sample holds other DNA sequences that translate to the same CDR3. The CDR3 region is CASSVTVTGELFF. The CDR3 nucleotides read TGTGCCAGTAGTGTTACGGTCACCGGGGAGCTGTTTTTT. The genes are TRBV19 and TRBJ2-2; no reliable D call. Germline CDR1 is LNHDA and CDR2 is SQIVND (reference sequence). The CDR3 contains 13 residues. V shed 5 bases and J shed 4 bases, with 8 bases lying between them.

The chain carries TRBV5-1 and TRBJ1-6, with 7 nucleotides matching TRBD1. V lost 2 bases and J lost 7; bases outside the gene matches: 6. Germline CDR1 SGHRS, CDR2 YFSETQ. The CDR3 consists of 15 residues. CDR3 nucleotides: TGCGCCAGCAGCTTCCGGACAGGACAGAATTCACCCCTCCACTTT. Translated, it gives CASSFRTGQNSPLHF.

The chain combines TRBV29-1 with TRBJ1-2; D is ambiguous. Germline V lookup: CDR1 SQVTM, CDR2 ANQGSEA. Trimming shortened V by 4 bases and J by 5 bases, and 23 bases separated the two germline ends. CDR3 length equals 16 residues. This chain's CDR3 is CSVGLIGDGSLYGYTF. CDR3 DNA: TGCAGCGTTGGGCTAATAGGAGACGGATCTCTATATGGCTACACCTTC.

This chain uses TRBV5-1 with TRBJ2-7, with 7 bases lining up with TRBD2. V was pared by 0 bases and J by 0 bases, with 3 bases of the junction left unmatched. The CDR3 has 15 residues. Germline values: CDR1 SGHRS, CDR2 YFSETQ. The CDR3 DNA is TGCGCCAGCAGCTTGGCTGGCGGGGGCTCCTACGAGCAGTACTTC. Its translation is CASSLAGGGSYEQYF.

This rearrangement joins TRBV29-1 to TRBJ2-6, with D unclear. The CDR3 length is 13 residues. Germline assignment: CDR1 SQVTM and CDR2 ANQGSEA. V dropped 5 bases and J dropped 2 bases, with 7 bases sitting between them. The CDR3 DNA follows: TGCAGCGTTTTGGAGACTGGGGCCAACGTCCTGACTTTC. Translated: CSVLETGANVLTF. The full variable domain, its missing parts supplied by reference TRBV29-1 and TRBJ2-6, is SAVISQKPSRDICQRGTSLTIQCQVDSQVTMMFWYRQQPGQSLTLIATANQGSEATYESGFVIDKFPISRPNLTFSTLTVSNMSPEDSSIYLCSVLETGANVLTFGAGSRLTVL.